The rows below give T cell receptor beta chains drawn from one sample of a study of shared clonotypes between healthy human individuals. The method was immunoSEQ multiplex PCR; TCRdb's version includes in-frame clones alone and lacks a portion of them. The repertoire includes about 2 million clones, 95% of them detected once, and 0.1% to 0.15% sits in the top ten. Sequenced material: naive CD4+ T cells sorted from blood. These TCRs come from a man younger than 35 in good health. CDR3s include the opening cysteine and the closing phenylalanine or tryptophan. The D gene is left open where the match is weak. Clone size, where shown, is once, few, many, or a class for clones that have expanded.

j_call	clone_size	v_call	d_call	cdr3_nt	cdr3_aa
TRBJ2-5	.	TRBV6-6	.	TGTGCCAGCAGTTACGGCGGTAGCGGTGTGACCCAGTACTTC	CASSYGGSGVTQYF
TRBJ2-5	.	TRBV4-1	TRBD1	TGCGCCAGCAGCCAAGGGCAGGGGGCCCAAGAGACCCAGTACTTC	CASSQGQGAQETQYF
TRBJ1-1	.	TRBV5-1	TRBD1	TGCGCCAGCAGCTTGGACAGGGGAGGGAACACTGAAGCTTTCTTT	CASSLDRGGNTEAFF
TRBJ1-5	.	TRBV19	.	TGTGCCAGTAGTCCAGGGGTTCCACAGCCCCAGCATTTT	CASSPGVPQPQHF
TRBJ1-4	.	TRBV14	.	TGTGCCAGCAGCCAAGATCTGATCGGGGGCGCAGCTAATGAAAAACTGTTTTTT	CASSQDLIGGAANEKLFF
TRBJ2-1	once	TRBV10-3	.	TGTGCCATCAGGGGACAGGGGGCCGGATCTGGACCAACCGGGACTAGCGGGAAGAATGAGCAGTTCTTC	CAIRGQGAGSGPTGTSGKNEQFF
TRBJ2-4	.	TRBV19	TRBD1	TGTGCCAGTAGTCACAGAGGACCAGGACAGGGGATCTTAGCCAAAAACATTCAGTACTTC	CASSHRGPGQGILAKNIQYF
TRBJ1-4	.	TRBV10-3	TRBD1	TGTGCCATCAGCCAAAGGGACAGGGTGGGAGAAAAACTGTTTTTT	CAISQRDRVGEKLFF
TRBJ1-1	.	TRBV7-3	TRBD1	TGTGCCAGCAGCTCCGGACAGGGCGGACGAGCTTTCTTT	CASSSGQGGRAFF
TRBJ2-7	.	TRBV6-1	.	TGTGCCAGCAGTGAGTTAACACAGGGACAAGAGCAGTACTTC	CASSELTQGQEQYF
TRBJ1-2	.	TRBV30	.	TGTGCCTGGGCCCCGGGACCCAACTATGGCTACACCTTC	CAWAPGPNYGYTF
TRBJ2-7	.	TRBV19	.	TGTGCCTCCCTGGCGGCAGGGGAGGTCGAGCAGTACTTC	CASLAAGEVEQYF
TRBJ1-1	.	TRBV7-9	.	TGTGCCAGCAGTCCGCAGGGGACCACTGAAGCTTTCTTT	CASSPQGTTEAFF
TRBJ1-3	.	TRBV4-2	.	TGTGCCAGCAGCCAAGTAGGGCAGACTGGAAACACCATATATTTT	CASSQVGQTGNTIYF
TRBJ2-2	few	TRBV19	TRBD1	TGTGCCAGCCTAGGACAGGTTAACACCGGGGAGCTGTTTTTT	CASLGQVNTGELFF
TRBJ1-4	.	TRBV25-1	.	TGTGCCAGCAGTACGAACCTAGGGGGGCGTCAGGAAAAACTGTTTTTT	CASSTNLGGRQEKLFF
TRBJ1-4	once	TRBV5-1	TRBD1	TGCGCCAGCAGCCCGACAGGGGCTAATGAAAAACTGTTTTTT	CASSPTGANEKLFF
TRBJ2-7	.	TRBV7-2	TRBD1	TGTGCCAGCAGCCCGTCCCGGGACAGCTACGAGCAGTACTTC	CASSPSRDSYEQYF
TRBJ2-5	.	TRBV5-1	.	TGCGCCAGCAGCTTGCTGACACTCCAAGAGACCCAGTACTTC	CASSLLTLQETQYF
TRBJ1-6	.	TRBV5-1	.	TGCGCCAGCAGCCCTATGCAAGGAGGCAATTCACCCCTCCACTTT	CASSPMQGGNSPLHF
TRBJ2-3	.	TRBV21-1	.	TGTGCCAGCAGCAAGGAAGGGACAGGGAGGACAGATACGCAGTATTTT	CASSKEGTGRTDTQYF
TRBJ1-6	.	TRBV18	.	TGTGCCAGCTCACCAGACCTTCCTCAGTCTAAGAATTCACCCCTCCACTTT	CASSPDLPQSKNSPLHF
TRBJ2-7	once	TRBV18	.	TGTGCCAGCTCACCAACGTTACTAGCAGGGGGGACCTACGAGCAGTACTTC	CASSPTLLAGGTYEQYF
TRBJ2-3	.	TRBV30	TRBD2	TGTGCCTGGAGTGTACGGAGCGGGAGGGCAGATACGCAGTATTTT	CAWSVRSGRADTQYF
TRBJ1-2	.	TRBV5-6	.	TGTGCCAGCAGCACCGGGACCCTCGCGATCGGCTACACCTTC	CASSTGTLAIGYTF
TRBJ1-5	.	TRBV6-1	.	TGTGCCAGCAGTGACAGGGGCAGCAATCAGCCCCAGCATTTT	CASSDRGSNQPQHF
TRBJ1-2	.	TRBV25-1	.	TGTGCCAGCAGTGAGGCAGGGGCCTATGGCTACACCTTC	CASSEAGAYGYTF
TRBJ1-5	.	TRBV27	TRBD1	TGTGCCAGCAGTTTCCCCCAGAGGGACAGGATCTCCAATCAGCCCCAGCATTTT	CASSFPQRDRISNQPQHF
TRBJ1-3	.	TRBV5-1	TRBD1	TGCGCCAGCAGCGGACAGGGGGCTCAAGGAAACACCATATATTTT	CASSGQGAQGNTIYF
TRBJ2-2	.	TRBV18	TRBD1	TGTGCCAGCTCACCGAGGACAGGGCCGGACACCGGGGAGCTGTTTTTT	CASSPRTGPDTGELFF
TRBJ2-2	.	TRBV7-2	.	TGTGCCAGCAGCTTACTAGCGAACACCGGGGAGCTGTTTTTT	CASSLLANTGELFF
TRBJ2-6	.	TRBV6-5	.	TGTGCCAGCGGGAGACAGACCTCTGGGGCCAACGTCCTGACTTTC	CASGRQTSGANVLTF
TRBJ2-7	.	TRBV5-3	.	TGTGCCAGAAGCAACCTAGCGAAGGAGCAGTACTTC	CARSNLAKEQYF
TRBJ2-4	.	TRBV10-1	.	TGCGCCAGCAGTGCGGAGGGTCGGGCCTATCACCTAGCCAAAAACATTCAGTACTTC	CASSAEGRAYHLAKNIQYF
TRBJ1-2	once	TRBV6-1	.	TGTGCCAGCACGGTGAACTATGGCTACACCTTC	CASTVNYGYTF
TRBJ2-2	.	TRBV10-1	.	TGCGCCAGCAGTGAGCGGACACTCACCGGGGAGCTGTTTTTT	CASSERTLTGELFF
TRBJ1-2	.	TRBV7-2	.	TGTGCCAGCAGCCCCGGACCACAAAACTATGGCTACACCTTC	CASSPGPQNYGYTF